This T cell receptor (beta chain) is drawn from a study of blood T cell repertoires in COVID-19. Study details: Nucleic acid was either cDNA or gDNA, and it came from T cells, B-cell-depleted T cells, or PBMCs.

Original methodology: By means of reference gene primer amplification, nucleated cell counts were estimated. Clones were read by immunoSEQ multiplex PCR, and TCRdb kept only the in-frame ones, dropping some. That table is the source of V, J and clone size, and D and trimming were worked out from the DNA. This sample yields 250,000 to 350,000 clones, of which around 90% are seen a single time; around 1.1% belongs to the top ten. All recovered Cohort 3 donors got two negative PCRs, got clearance, or saw symptom resolution. This TCR came from a woman aged 30 to 39 who had recovered from COVID-19. The sequenced material came from PBMCs or T cells enriched from blood (not recorded which).

The CDR3 bases are TGTGCCATCAGTGATTCCGGGACACCCCGCTCCTACGAGCAGTACTTC. It yields the protein CAISDSGTPRSYEQYF. V gene TRBV10-3 combines with J gene TRBJ2-7; D is perhaps TRBD1 (6 bases). The V gene's germline CDR1 is ENHRY and CDR2 SYGVKD. This CDR3 has 16 residues. The ends were cut back, 3 bases at V and 0 bases at J, with 15 bases in the middle.